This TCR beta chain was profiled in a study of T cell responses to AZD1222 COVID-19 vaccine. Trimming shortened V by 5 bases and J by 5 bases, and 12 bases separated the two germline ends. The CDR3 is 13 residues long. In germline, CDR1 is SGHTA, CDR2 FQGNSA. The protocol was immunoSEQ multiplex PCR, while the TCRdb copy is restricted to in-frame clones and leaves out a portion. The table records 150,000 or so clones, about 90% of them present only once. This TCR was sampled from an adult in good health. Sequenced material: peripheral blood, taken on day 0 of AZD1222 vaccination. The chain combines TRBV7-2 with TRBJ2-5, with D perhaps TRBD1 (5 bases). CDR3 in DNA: TGTGCCAGCAGCGGACATCCCGGGGAGACCCAGTACTTC. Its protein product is CASSGHPGETQYF.